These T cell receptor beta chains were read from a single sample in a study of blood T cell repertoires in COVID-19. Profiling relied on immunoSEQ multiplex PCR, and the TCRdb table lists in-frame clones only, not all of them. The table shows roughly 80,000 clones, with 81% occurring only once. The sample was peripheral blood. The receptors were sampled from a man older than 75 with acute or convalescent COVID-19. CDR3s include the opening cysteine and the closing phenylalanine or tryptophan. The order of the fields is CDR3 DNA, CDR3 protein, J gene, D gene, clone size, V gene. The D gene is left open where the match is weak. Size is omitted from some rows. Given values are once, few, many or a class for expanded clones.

cdr3_nt: TGTGCCAGCAGCCCCGGAGCTTCTAGCGGGAGCTACGAGCAGTACTTC
cdr3_aa: CASSPGASSGSYEQYF
j_call: TRBJ2-7
d_call: TRBD2
clone_size: -
v_call: TRBV4-2

cdr3_nt: TGTGCCAGCAGCGGGGGGGTTGTCGGAGGCACCATATATTTT
cdr3_aa: CASSGGVVGGTIYF
j_call: TRBJ1-3
d_call: -
clone_size: -
v_call: TRBV7-2

cdr3_nt: TGTGCCAGCAGTCCGCAGGGGGCGTATTACTATGGCTACACCTTC
cdr3_aa: CASSPQGAYYYGYTF
j_call: TRBJ1-2
d_call: TRBD1
clone_size: -
v_call: TRBV28

cdr3_nt: TGTGCCAGCAGTAAGTACACGGGACAGTTTCTATACAATGAGCAGTTCTTC
cdr3_aa: CASSKYTGQFLYNEQFF
j_call: TRBJ2-1
d_call: TRBD1
clone_size: -
v_call: TRBV28

cdr3_nt: TGCGCCAGCAGCCCCGAGGGGGCAAACGAGCAGTACTTC
cdr3_aa: CASSPEGANEQYF
j_call: TRBJ2-7
d_call: TRBD1
clone_size: -
v_call: TRBV5-1

cdr3_nt: TGTGCCAGCAGTGAATTGGCAGGGATGAATTCACCCCTCCACTTT
cdr3_aa: CASSELAGMNSPLHF
j_call: TRBJ1-6
d_call: -
clone_size: -
v_call: TRBV2

cdr3_nt: TGTGCCAGTAGTATAAAGAAGGGGGCACGAAACACCATATATTTT
cdr3_aa: CASSIKKGARNTIYF
j_call: TRBJ1-3
d_call: TRBD1
clone_size: -
v_call: TRBV19

cdr3_nt: -
cdr3_aa: CASSFLAGSYEQYF
j_call: TRBJ2-7
d_call: -
clone_size: -
v_call: TRBV28

cdr3_nt: TGTGCCAGCAGAACACAGAAGAACACTGAAGCTTTCTTT
cdr3_aa: CASRTQKNTEAFF
j_call: TRBJ1-1
d_call: -
clone_size: few
v_call: TRBV2

cdr3_nt: TGTGCCAGCAGCGGGGGGATCCTAGATAGCAATCAGCCCCAGCATTTT
cdr3_aa: CASSGGILDSNQPQHF
j_call: TRBJ1-5
d_call: -
clone_size: few
v_call: TRBV28

cdr3_nt: TGTGCCTGTGGTGGACTAGCAGCAGATACGCAGTATTTT
cdr3_aa: CACGGLAADTQYF
j_call: TRBJ2-3
d_call: TRBD2
clone_size: -
v_call: TRBV30

cdr3_nt: TGTGCCAGCAGCTACAGGGCAGATACGCAGTATTTT
cdr3_aa: CASSYRADTQYF
j_call: TRBJ2-3
d_call: -
clone_size: -
v_call: TRBV28

cdr3_nt: TGCGCCAGCAGCCAAGTGGACGGGGGGGCCTTCTCTGGAAACACCATATATTTT
cdr3_aa: CASSQVDGGAFSGNTIYF
j_call: TRBJ1-3
d_call: -
clone_size: few
v_call: TRBV4-1

cdr3_nt: TGTGCCAGCTCACAAGGGGGCAGGGACACTGAAGCTTTCTTT
cdr3_aa: CASSQGGRDTEAFF
j_call: TRBJ1-1
d_call: TRBD1
clone_size: -
v_call: TRBV18

cdr3_nt: TGTGCCAGCAGTTTCCCACAGTATAGCAATCAGCCCCAGCATTTT
cdr3_aa: CASSFPQYSNQPQHF
j_call: TRBJ1-5
d_call: -
clone_size: -
v_call: TRBV28

cdr3_nt: TGTGCCAGCTCATTTTCTAGCGACTATCTTCAAGAGACCCAGTACTTC
cdr3_aa: CASSFSSDYLQETQYF
j_call: TRBJ2-5
d_call: -
clone_size: -
v_call: TRBV25-1

cdr3_nt: TGTGCCTGGAGTGTGGGACAGATCTATGGCTACACCTTC
cdr3_aa: CAWSVGQIYGYTF
j_call: TRBJ1-2
d_call: TRBD1
clone_size: -
v_call: TRBV30

cdr3_nt: TGTGCCAGCAGCCCTACGTACCAAGAGACCCAGTACTTC
cdr3_aa: CASSPTYQETQYF
j_call: TRBJ2-5
d_call: -
clone_size: -
v_call: TRBV27

cdr3_nt: TGTGCCAGCAGCGCGTGGAAGGTAGCGGGAGTTGCAGATACGCAGTATTTT
cdr3_aa: CASSAWKVAGVADTQYF
j_call: TRBJ2-3
d_call: TRBD2
clone_size: -
v_call: TRBV14

cdr3_nt: TGTGCCAGCAGCAACCGAGCGGGAGGGCCCGGGGAGCTGTTTTTT
cdr3_aa: CASSNRAGGPGELFF
j_call: TRBJ2-2
d_call: TRBD2
clone_size: -
v_call: TRBV6-5

cdr3_nt: TGCAGGGGACAGGTGAACACTGAAGCTTTCTTT
cdr3_aa: CRGQVNTEAFF
j_call: TRBJ1-1
d_call: TRBD1
clone_size: -
v_call: TRBV20-1

cdr3_nt: TGTGCCAGTAGCCGGGGACTGACTCGAACTGGAAACACCATATATTTT
cdr3_aa: CASSRGLTRTGNTIYF
j_call: TRBJ1-3
d_call: -
clone_size: -
v_call: TRBV19

cdr3_nt: TGTGCCAGCAGCCCCCCAGGGCAGTACTTC
cdr3_aa: CASSPPGQYF
j_call: TRBJ2-7
d_call: -
clone_size: once
v_call: TRBV2

cdr3_nt: TGTGCCAGCAGCTTAGCCGGAGCGGGAGGCTACGAGCAGTACTTC
cdr3_aa: CASSLAGAGGYEQYF
j_call: TRBJ2-7
d_call: TRBD2
clone_size: -
v_call: TRBV11-2

cdr3_nt: TGTGCCAGCAGCCAGACAAGGAAACTGTTTTTT
cdr3_aa: CASSQTRKLFF
j_call: TRBJ1-4
d_call: -
clone_size: once
v_call: TRBV28

cdr3_nt: TGCGCCAGCAGCCCGCGGGGACAGGGAGGTGAAAAACTGTTTTTT
cdr3_aa: CASSPRGQGGEKLFF
j_call: TRBJ1-4
d_call: TRBD1
clone_size: -
v_call: TRBV5-1

cdr3_nt: TGCAGTGCTAGTAACGCGGGGGGCCCTATGAACACTGAAGCTTTCTTT
cdr3_aa: CSASNAGGPMNTEAFF
j_call: TRBJ1-1
d_call: -
clone_size: -
v_call: TRBV20-1

cdr3_nt: TGTGCAAGTTCGGGACAGAGGAACACTGAAGCTTTCTTT
cdr3_aa: CASSGQRNTEAFF
j_call: TRBJ1-1
d_call: TRBD1
clone_size: -
v_call: TRBV2

cdr3_nt: TGTGCCATCTCGCAGGGGGCGCGCCAAGAGACCCAGTACTTC
cdr3_aa: CAISQGARQETQYF
j_call: TRBJ2-5
d_call: TRBD1
clone_size: -
v_call: TRBV10-3